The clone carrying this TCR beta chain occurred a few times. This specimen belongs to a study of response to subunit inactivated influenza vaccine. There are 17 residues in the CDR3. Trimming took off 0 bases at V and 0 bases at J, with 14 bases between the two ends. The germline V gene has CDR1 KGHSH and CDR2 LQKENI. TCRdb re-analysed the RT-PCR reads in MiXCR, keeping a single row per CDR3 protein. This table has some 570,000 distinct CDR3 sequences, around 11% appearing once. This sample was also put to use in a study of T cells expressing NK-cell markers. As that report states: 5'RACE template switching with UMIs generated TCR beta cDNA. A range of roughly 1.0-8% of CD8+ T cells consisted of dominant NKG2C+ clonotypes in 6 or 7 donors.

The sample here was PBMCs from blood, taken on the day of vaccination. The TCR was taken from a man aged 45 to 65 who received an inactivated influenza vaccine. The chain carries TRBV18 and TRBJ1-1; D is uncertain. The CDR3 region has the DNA TGTGCCAGCTCACCACCGGTTCGGGAAAGATTGAACACTGAAGCTTTCTTT. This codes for CASSPPVRERLNTEAFF.